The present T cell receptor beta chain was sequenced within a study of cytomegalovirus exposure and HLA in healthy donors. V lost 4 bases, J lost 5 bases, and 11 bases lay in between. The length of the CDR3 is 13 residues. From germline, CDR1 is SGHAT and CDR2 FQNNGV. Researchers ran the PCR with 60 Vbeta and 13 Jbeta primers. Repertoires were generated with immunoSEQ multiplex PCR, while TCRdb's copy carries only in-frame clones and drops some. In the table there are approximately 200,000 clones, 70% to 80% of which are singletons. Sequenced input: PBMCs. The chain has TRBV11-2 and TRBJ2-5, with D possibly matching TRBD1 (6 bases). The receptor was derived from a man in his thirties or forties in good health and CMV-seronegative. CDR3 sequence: CASSSGQAETQYF. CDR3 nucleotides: TGTGCCAGCAGCTCGGGACAAGCGGAGACCCAGTACTTC.